This TCR beta chain was obtained from a study of blood T cell repertoires in COVID-19. The overall study: Spain, Italy and the United States supplied samples that represented acute and convalescent COVID-19. In each case, the material was cDNA or gDNA derived from T cells, B-cell-depleted T cells, or PBMCs.

CDR3 size: 12 residues. Trimming pared 4 bases from V and 4 bases from J, leaving 8 bases between. The germline V gene has CDR1 SQVTM and CDR2 ANQGSEA. Authors' data handling: Amplification from reference gene primers served as the basis for estimated nucleated cell counts. Profiling relied on immunoSEQ multiplex PCR, and the TCRdb table lists in-frame clones only, not all of them. The DNA was the basis for D and trimming; V, J and clone size are from that table. Of under 200,000 clones in the sample, 85% to 90% were seen once. This chain links TRBV29-1 with TRBJ1-5, with a possible D match to TRBD1 (5 bases). The sequence derives from a woman older than 75 in a cohort sampled during active or convalescent COVID-19. Sequencing input: peripheral blood. The CDR3 here is CSVGTPNQPQHF. In DNA form, the CDR3 reads TGCAGCGTTGGGACACCGAATCAGCCCCAGCATTTT.